This TCR beta chain was identified in a study of blood T cell repertoires in COVID-19 (TCRdb year 2020). Concerning the study at large: Samples from collaborators originated in the United States, Italy and Spain and spanned both the acute and convalescent phases of COVID-19. The samples were drawn from two sources: the first 160 participants of the ongoing ImmuneRACE study, and 1,000 to 1,500 subjects contributed by 6 global collaborators. The material from the prospective study consisted of cDNA or gDNA derived from T cells, B-cell-depleted T cells, or PBMCs. The repertoires were released in a freely available public database meant as a resource for research on the immune response to SARS-CoV-2. Where available, HLA class I and class II types were taken from metadata supplied by the sample provider and were not determined by assay-based typing. Deeply sampled blood TCRbeta repertoires from subjects exposed to, actively infected with, or recovered from COVID-19 were included in the dataset. A de-identified subject ID, COVID-19 status, age in years and sex were almost always included in the sample metadata. Results and caveats for the whole study, not just this receptor: The quantity of clinical and demographic metadata differed by source and by participant and was supplied without curation.

For this clone: The antigen it recognizes is unknown. Base quality data are lacking; no much larger clone is found one base away.

Counted from cysteine to phenylalanine, this CDR3 has 14 amino acids. Only the CDR3 portion is preserved as DNA: 42 bases, with reading frame beginning at the first base. Per the germline V gene (reference sequence), LNHDA is the CDR1 and SQIVND is the CDR2. V lost 5 bases and J lost 8 bases; the stretch between them is 18 bases long. The immunoSEQ Assay, a bias-controlled multiplex PCR, was used to amplify TCRbeta CDR3 regions from genomic DNA. For the original study's pipeline: The number of nucleated cells in each sample was estimated by amplification of reference gene primers within the assay. Sequence reads were collapsed and filtered to measure the absolute abundance of every unique TCRbeta CDR3 rearrangement. For each sample, productive Simpson clonality was calculated as the square root of Simpson's diversity index over productive rearrangements. TCRdb carries this immuneACCESS record with in-frame sequences only. Its versions omit some clonotypes, under half of them owing to an unresolved V gene in the studies checked, with the rest unexplained. Clonal size and the V and J genes are those of that table, whereas D and trimming came from the DNA. This sample lists about 160,000 clones; around 84% were detected once. The top ten clones comprise roughly 8% of the sample.

In the prospective study, participants were about 18 to 90 years old, resided in 24 geographic areas of the United States, and were enrolled through a virtual design. In the prospective study, participants were assigned to cohorts based on the clinical history participants reported in a screening survey and a study questionnaire. For ImmuneRACE Cohort 3, a participant was defined as recovered based on two consecutive negative NP/OP PCR tests, clearance by a healthcare professional, or resolution of symptoms. Each participant in the prospective study had whole blood, serum and a nasopharyngeal or oropharyngeal swab collected by mobile phlebotomists. Additional blood draws and questionnaires over an approximately two-month period could optionally be provided by prospective study participants. Prospective study blood samples were shipped either frozen or at room temperature before DNA extraction.

The V and J genes are TRBV19 and TRBJ1-2; the D gene is possibly TRBD1, with 5 bases matching. The clonotype comes from a woman aged 45 to 65 who had recovered from COVID-19. The sample comprised PBMCs or T cells enriched from blood (not recorded which). The CDR3 has the sequence CASSPRGTLGGYTF. In nucleotides, the sequence is TGTGCCAGTAGTCCTCGGGGGACCTTGGGAGGCTACACCTTC.